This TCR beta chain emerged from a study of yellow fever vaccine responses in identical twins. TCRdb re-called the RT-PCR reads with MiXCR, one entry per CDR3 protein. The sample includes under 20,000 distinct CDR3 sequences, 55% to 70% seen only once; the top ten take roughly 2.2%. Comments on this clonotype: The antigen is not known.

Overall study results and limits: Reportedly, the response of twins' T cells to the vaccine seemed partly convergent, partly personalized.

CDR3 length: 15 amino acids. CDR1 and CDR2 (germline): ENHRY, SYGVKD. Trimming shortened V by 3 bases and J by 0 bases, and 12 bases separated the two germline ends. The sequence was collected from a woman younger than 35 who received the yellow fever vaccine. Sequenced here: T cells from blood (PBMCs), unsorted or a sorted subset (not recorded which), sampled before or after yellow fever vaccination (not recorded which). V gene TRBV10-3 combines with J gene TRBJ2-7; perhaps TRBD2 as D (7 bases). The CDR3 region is CAISDRGGSSYEQYV. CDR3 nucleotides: TGTGCCATCAGTGATAGGGGGGGGAGCTCCTACGAGCAGTACGTC.